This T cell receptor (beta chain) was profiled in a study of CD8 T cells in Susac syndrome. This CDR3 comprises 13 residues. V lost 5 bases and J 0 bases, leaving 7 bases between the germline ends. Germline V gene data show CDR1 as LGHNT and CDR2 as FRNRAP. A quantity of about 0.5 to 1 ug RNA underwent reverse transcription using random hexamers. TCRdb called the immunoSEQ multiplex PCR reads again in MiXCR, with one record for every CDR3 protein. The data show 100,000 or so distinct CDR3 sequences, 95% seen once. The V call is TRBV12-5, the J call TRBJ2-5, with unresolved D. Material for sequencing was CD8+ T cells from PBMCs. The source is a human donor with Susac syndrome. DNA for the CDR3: TGTGCTAGTGGTCACGTAAACCAAGAGACCCAGTACTTC. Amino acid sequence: CASGHVNQETQYF.